The entry below describes one T cell receptor beta chain. Its cognate antigen is unknown. The sample is drawn from a study of CD8 T cells in Susac syndrome. Whole-study results and caveats: Acknowledgment was made by the study that its TCR sequencing and HLA analysis involved a relatively small number of individuals.

Purification of the CD8+ and CD4+ T cells relied on negative isolation, and TEMRA cells underwent FACS enrichment. CDR3 size: 15 residues. V was clipped by 5 bases and J by 3 bases, with 17 bases between them. Germline V CDR1 and CDR2: SEHNR, FQNEAQ (reference sequence). Reverse transcription used about 0.5 to 1 ug RNA and random hexamers. A multiplex approach, immunoSEQ multiplex PCR, amplified TCR beta CDR3 across 54 Vbeta and 13 Jbeta. TCRdb redid the calling of the immunoSEQ multiplex PCR reads with MiXCR, one entry per CDR3 protein. Of around 59,000 distinct CDR3 sequences in the sample, approximately 94% were seen once.

This sequence joins TRBV7-9 and TRBJ2-7, with D perhaps TRBD1 (6 bases). The receptor comes from a human donor in good health. Sequencing input: CD8+ T cells from PBMCs. The CDR3 spells CASSMKDRTDYEQYF. The CDR3 DNA reads as TGTGCCAGCAGCATGAAGGACAGAACGGACTACGAGCAGTACTTC.